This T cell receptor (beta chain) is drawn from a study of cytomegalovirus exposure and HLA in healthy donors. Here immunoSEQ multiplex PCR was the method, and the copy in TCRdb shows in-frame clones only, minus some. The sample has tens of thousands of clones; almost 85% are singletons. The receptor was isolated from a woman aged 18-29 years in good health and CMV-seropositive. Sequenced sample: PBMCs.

CDR3: CASSDREGQPQHF. CDR3 sequence (DNA): TGTGCCAGCAGTGACAGGGAGGGTCAGCCCCAGCATTTT. The chain carries TRBV6-1 and TRBJ1-5; TRBD1 is a possible D gene (5 bases). The V gene lost 3 bases and the J gene lost 6 bases, with 9 bases spanning the gap. Germline V gene data show CDR1 as MNHNS and CDR2 as SASEGT. This CDR3 has 13 amino acids.